These T cell receptor beta chains were read from a single sample in a study of siplizumab effects on memory and regulatory T cells. The data were produced by immunoSEQ multiplex PCR, yet TCRdb's version contains in-frame clones alone and is incomplete. In the table there are more than 75,000 clones, over 95% of which are singletons. The sample was naive CD4+ T cells sorted from blood. These receptor sequences come from a human donor in good health. Both conserved end residues are part of each CDR3. The D gene is left open where the match is weak. Part of the rows lack a size; the others show once, few, many or a class for expanded clones.

D gene	V gene	clone size	J gene	CDR3 DNA	CDR3 protein
TRBD2	TRBV4-2	.	TRBJ2-3	TGTGCCAGCAGCTTTTCGACTAGCGGGGGGGTGGCAGATACGCAGTATTTT	CASSFSTSGGVADTQYF
TRBD2	TRBV4-3	.	TRBJ2-1	TGCGCCAGCAGCCAAGGAACCCCTAGCGGGAGATACTACAATGAGCAGTTCTTC	CASSQGTPSGRYYNEQFF
.	TRBV5-5	.	TRBJ2-5	TGTGCCAGCAGCCCTTTGGGCAGGGAATCAGAGACCCAGTACTTC	CASSPLGRESETQYF
TRBD1	TRBV18	.	TRBJ2-7	TGTGCCAGCTCACCAGGACAGGGAGCCCTATACGAGCAGTACTTC	CASSPGQGALYEQYF
.	TRBV7-6	.	TRBJ1-1	TGTGCCAGCAGCCGACGGTTTTCCATCACTGAAGCTTTCTTT	CASSRRFSITEAFF
.	TRBV6-5	.	TRBJ1-6	TGTGCCAGCAGTTACTGGAATAATTCACCCCTCCACTTT	CASSYWNNSPLHF
TRBD2	TRBV5-1	.	TRBJ2-7	TGCGCCAGCAGCTTATCTTCGGGTAGCGGGGTAATGCCCTACGAGCAGTACTTC	CASSLSSGSGVMPYEQYF
.	TRBV5-1	.	TRBJ1-3	TGCGCCAGCAGCTTGGCCGGACTGTTATCTGGAAACACCATATATTTT	CASSLAGLLSGNTIYF
TRBD1	TRBV2	.	TRBJ1-1	TGTGCCAGCAGGGTGACAGGGGGGGCTGAAGCTTTCTTT	CASRVTGGAEAFF
TRBD2	TRBV28	.	TRBJ2-3	TGTGCCAGCAGTTTTCGGGCAGCGGGGGGGCAGGGAGATACGCAGTATTTT	CASSFRAAGGQGDTQYF
TRBD2	TRBV28	.	TRBJ2-3	TGTGCCAGCACGACTAGCGGGGGAGTCCTTACGCAGTATTTT	CASTTSGGVLTQYF
TRBD2	TRBV5-4	.	TRBJ2-1	TGTGCCAGCAGCTTGGGAGGGACTAGCGGCCCCCACAATGAGCAGTTCTTC	CASSLGGTSGPHNEQFF
.	TRBV30	.	TRBJ1-2	TGTGCCTGGAGCCATACAGGGCTCCTCTTTGGCTACACCTTC	CAWSHTGLLFGYTF
TRBD1	TRBV18	.	TRBJ1-5	TGTGCCAGCGCGACAGGGTCTGAGAGCAATCAGCCCCAGCATTTT	CASATGSESNQPQHF
.	TRBV7-9	.	TRBJ2-1	TGTGCCAGCAGCTTCGGGGTTTCCTCCTACAATGAGCAGTTCTTC	CASSFGVSSYNEQFF
TRBD1	TRBV27	.	TRBJ1-3	TGTGCCAGCAGTTTAAGGCAGGGGGTGGACACCATATATTTT	CASSLRQGVDTIYF
.	TRBV29-1	.	TRBJ1-1	TGCAGCGTTGTAGGTTCCTCGACTGAAGCTTTCTTT	CSVVGSSTEAFF
.	TRBV2	.	TRBJ1-4	TGTGCCAGCAGCCCCATAGGCGAAAAACTGTTTTTT	CASSPIGEKLFF
TRBD2	TRBV2	once	TRBJ2-2	TGTGCCAGCAGCCTAGCGGGGGGGCGGACCGGGGAGCTGTTTTTT	CASSLAGGRTGELFF
.	TRBV19	once	TRBJ2-7	TGTGCCAGTCGACGACAGGATTCCTACGAGCAGTACTTC	CASRRQDSYEQYF
.	TRBV28	.	TRBJ1-5	TGTGCCAGCAGAAGTAGGCAGGACGTGGGGAATCAGCCCCAGCATTTT	CASRSRQDVGNQPQHF
.	TRBV6-5	.	TRBJ2-7	TGTGCCAGCAGTTACTCGATAAGGCGCGAGCAGTACTTC	CASSYSIRREQYF
.	TRBV21-1	.	TRBJ1-5	TGTGCCAGCAGCAAAGCGGGCAGGGGACAGATCGAAAATCAGCCCCAGCATTTT	CASSKAGRGQIENQPQHF
.	TRBV20-1	few	TRBJ1-2	TGCAGTGCTGTGCTCTATGGCTACACCTTC	CSAVLYGYTF
.	TRBV7-4	.	TRBJ2-1	TGTGCCAGCAGCCCCATGGACTCCCCCTACAATGAGCAGTTCTTC	CASSPMDSPYNEQFF
.	TRBV7-6	.	TRBJ2-3	TGTGCCAGCAGCTTGTTGGGCGGGGACACAGATACGCAGTATTTT	CASSLLGGDTDTQYF
.	TRBV2	.	TRBJ1-1	TGTGCCAACACACGGGACCAGAACACTGAAGCTTTCTTT	CANTRDQNTEAFF
TRBD1	TRBV6-5	.	TRBJ1-2	TGTGCCAGCAGTACGACAGGGTCCAACTATGGCTACACCTTC	CASSTTGSNYGYTF
.	TRBV18	.	TRBJ1-1	TGTGCCAGCTCACCTTTTCGGGACCTGAGGGACACTGAAGCTTTCTTT	CASSPFRDLRDTEAFF
TRBD2	TRBV4-1	.	TRBJ2-5	TGCGCCAGCAGCCAAGGACTAGCGGGGGGTCGGGAGTACTTC	CASSQGLAGGREYF
.	TRBV5-1	once	TRBJ2-1	TGCGCCAGCAGCTTAGTAGCAGACAATGAGCAGTTCTTC	CASSLVADNEQFF
TRBD1	TRBV4-3	.	TRBJ1-4	TGCGCCAGCAGCCTCTCACAGGGGGAAAAACTGTTTTTT	CASSLSQGEKLFF
.	TRBV15	.	TRBJ1-5	TGTGCCACCAGCAGAGGGAGGGGCCAGGAGCCCCAGCATTTT	CATSRGRGQEPQHF